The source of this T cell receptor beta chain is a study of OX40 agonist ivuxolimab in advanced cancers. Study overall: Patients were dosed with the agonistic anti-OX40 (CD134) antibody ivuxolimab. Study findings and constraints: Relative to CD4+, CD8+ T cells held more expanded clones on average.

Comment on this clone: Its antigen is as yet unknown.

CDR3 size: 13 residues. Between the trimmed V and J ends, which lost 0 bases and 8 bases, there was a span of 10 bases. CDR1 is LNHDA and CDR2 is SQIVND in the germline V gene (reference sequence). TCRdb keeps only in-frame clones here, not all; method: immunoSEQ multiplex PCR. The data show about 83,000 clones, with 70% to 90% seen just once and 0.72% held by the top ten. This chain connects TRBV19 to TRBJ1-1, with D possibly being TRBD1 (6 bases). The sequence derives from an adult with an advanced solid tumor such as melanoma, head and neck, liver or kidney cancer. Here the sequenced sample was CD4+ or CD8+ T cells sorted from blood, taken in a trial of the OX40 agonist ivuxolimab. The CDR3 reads CASSIEIQGEAFF. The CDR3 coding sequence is TGTGCCAGTAGTATAGAGATACAGGGCGAAGCTTTCTTT.